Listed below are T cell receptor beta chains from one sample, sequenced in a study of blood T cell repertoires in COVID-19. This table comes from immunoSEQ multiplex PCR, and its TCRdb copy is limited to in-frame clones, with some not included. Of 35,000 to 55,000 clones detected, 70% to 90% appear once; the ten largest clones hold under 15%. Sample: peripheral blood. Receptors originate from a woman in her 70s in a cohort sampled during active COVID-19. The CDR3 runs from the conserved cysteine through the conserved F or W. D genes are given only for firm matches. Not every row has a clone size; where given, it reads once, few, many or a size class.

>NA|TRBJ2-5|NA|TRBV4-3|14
CASSQTLMQETQYF
TGCGCCAGCAGCCAAACTTTAATGCAAGAGACCCAGTACTTC
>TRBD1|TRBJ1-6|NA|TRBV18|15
CASSRNGGQDSPLHF
TGTGCCAGCTCACGCAACGGGGGACAGGATTCACCCCTCCACTTT
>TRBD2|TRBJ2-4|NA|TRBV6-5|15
CASSSRLGRGDIQYF
TGTGCCAGCAGTTCCAGACTAGGGCGGGGGGACATTCAGTACTTC
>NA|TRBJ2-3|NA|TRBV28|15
CASSLLEGGTDTQYF
TGTGCCAGCAGTTTACTAGAGGGGGGCACAGATACGCAGTATTTT
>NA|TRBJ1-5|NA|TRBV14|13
CASSPGSNQPQHF
TGTGCCAGCAGTCCAGGGAGCAATCAGCCCCAGCATTTT
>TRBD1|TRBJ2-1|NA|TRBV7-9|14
CASSWQGVLNEQFF
TGTGCCAGCAGCTGGCAGGGGGTCCTAAATGAGCAGTTCTTC
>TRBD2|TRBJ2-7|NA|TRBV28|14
CASSPSGRRSEQYF
TGTGCCAGCAGCCCTAGCGGGAGAAGAAGCGAGCAGTACTTC
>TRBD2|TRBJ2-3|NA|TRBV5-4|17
CASSLASGGGGTDTQYF
TGTGCCAGCAGCTTGGCCAGTGGGGGAGGGGGCACAGATACGCAGTATTTT
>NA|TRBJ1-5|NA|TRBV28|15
CASSLGGTSNQPQHF
TGTGCCAGCAGTTTAGGAGGCACGAGCAATCAGCCCCAGCATTTT
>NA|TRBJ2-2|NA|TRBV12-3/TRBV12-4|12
CASRGGSWELFF
TGTGCCAGCAGAGGGGGATCATGGGAGCTGTTTTTT
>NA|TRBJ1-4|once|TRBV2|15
CASRRSAATNEKLFF
TGTGCCAGCAGGCGTTCTGCTGCAACTAATGAAAAACTGTTTTTT
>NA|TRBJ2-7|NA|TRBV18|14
CASSPPYSTGEQYF
TGTGCCAGCTCACCACCATACTCTACGGGAGAGCAGTACTTC
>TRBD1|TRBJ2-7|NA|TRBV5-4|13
CASSLGTGHEQYF
TGTGCCAGCAGCTTGGGGACAGGGCACGAGCAGTACTTC
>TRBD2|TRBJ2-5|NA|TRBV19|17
CASSTPGLAGLQETQYF
TGTGCCAGTAGTACGCCGGGACTAGCGGGTCTTCAAGAGACCCAGTACTTC
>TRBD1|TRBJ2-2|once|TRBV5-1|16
CASSPGQGARTGELFF
TGCGCCAGCAGCCCGGGACAGGGGGCGCGGACCGGGGAGCTGTTTTTT
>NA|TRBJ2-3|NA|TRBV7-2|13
CASSLSYTDTQYF
TGTGCCAGCAGCCTATCCTACACAGATACGCAGTATTTT
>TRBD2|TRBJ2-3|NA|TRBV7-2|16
CASRGLAGGPVDTQYF
TGTGCCAGCAGGGGACTAGCGGGAGGGCCGGTAGATACGCAGTATTTT
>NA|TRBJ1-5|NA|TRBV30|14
CAWSGDTFNQPQHF
TGTGCCTGGAGTGGGGACACCTTCAATCAGCCCCAGCATTTT
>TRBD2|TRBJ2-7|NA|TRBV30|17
CAWSVGTSGVPAYEQYF
TGTGCCTGGAGTGTGGGGACTAGCGGGGTGCCCGCCTACGAGCAGTACTTC
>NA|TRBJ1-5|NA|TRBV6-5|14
CASSYSSGNQPQHF
TGTGCCAGCAGTTACTCGTCGGGCAATCAGCCCCAGCATTTT
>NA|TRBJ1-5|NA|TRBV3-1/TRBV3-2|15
CASSQDTTANQPQHF
TGTGCCAGCAGCCAAGATACGACAGCTAATCAGCCCCAGCATTTT
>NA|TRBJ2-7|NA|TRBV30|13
CAWSAEGSYEQYF
TGTGCCTGGAGTGCGGAGGGCTCCTACGAGCAGTACTTC
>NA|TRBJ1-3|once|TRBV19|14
CASSRREIGNTIYF
TGTGCCAGTAGTCGTCGGGAAATTGGAAACACCATATATTTT
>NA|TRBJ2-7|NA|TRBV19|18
CASSIFLTRTGGTYEQYF
TGTGCCAGTAGTATTTTTCTCACCAGGACAGGTGGGACTTACGAGCAGTACTTC